This T cell receptor beta chain emerged from a study of T cell responses to AZD1222 COVID-19 vaccine. On this clone: The target antigen is unknown.

Overall study results and limits: Females made up more of the donors, who were largely white British, and clonal diversity may have come out too low. The study sampled repertoires only after the peak T cell response. Spike-specific TCR breadth and depth were elevated following two AZD1222 doses.

Profiling relied on immunoSEQ multiplex PCR, and the TCRdb table lists in-frame clones only, not all of them. Of 150,000 or so clones listed, roughly 92% are singletons. Germline CDR1 and CDR2: MNHNS and SASEGT. V shed 2 bases and J shed 2 bases, with 13 bases lying between them. This CDR3 contains 15 residues. The sample here was peripheral blood, taken 28 days after the second AZD1222 dose. V is TRBV6-1 and J is TRBJ2-7; D call uncertain. The sequence derives from an adult who received the AZD1222 COVID-19 vaccine. Here the CDR3 DNA reads TGTGCCAGCAGTGAATACACTGGGCAGACCTACGAGCAGTACTTC. It yields the protein CASSEYTGQTYEQYF.